The 26 T cell receptor beta chains reported below all come from one sample, sequenced in a study of graft-versus-host responses after intestinal transplantation. Assay used: immunoSEQ multiplex PCR; TCRdb lists only in-frame clones, some missing. The table includes over 65,000 clones, about 91% detected once. These receptors' targets are unknown. The specimen comprised unstimulated CD8+ T cells sorted from spleen or lymph node cells, sampled before transplant. Receptor source: a human donor who was the organ donor for an intestinal transplant.

The chain employs TRBV11-2 and TRBJ2-7; D not certain. CDR3 length equals 14 residues. Trimming took off 5 bases at V and 3 bases at J, with 14 bases between the two ends. The germline V gene encodes CDR1 SGHAT and CDR2 FQNNGV. The CDR3 spells CASSASWGFYEQYF. CDR3 nucleotides: TGTGCCAGCAGCGCGAGTTGGGGATTCTACGAGCAGTACTTC. Together with reference TRBV11-2 and TRBJ2-7, the CDR3 gives the full variable domain: EAGVAQSPRYKIIEKRQSVAFWCNPISGHATLYWYQQILGQGPKLLIQFQNNGVVDDSQLPKDRFSAERLKGVDSTLKIQPAKLEDSAVYLCASSASWGFYEQYFGPGTRLTVT.

The V call is TRBV7-9, the J call TRBJ1-1; D unclear. V was clipped by 1 base and J by 5 bases, with 11 bases between them. The CDR3 extends over 14 amino acids. CDR1 and CDR2 (germline): SEHNR, FQNEAQ (reference sequence). CDR3 sequence: CASSLGETVTEAFF. The CDR3 nucleotides read TGTGCCAGCAGCTTAGGGGAGACGGTAACTGAAGCTTTCTTT.

This clone was recorded once. The rearrangement uses TRBV5-1 and TRBJ2-5; unclear D gene. Germline CDR1 and CDR2: SGHRS and YFSETQ. The ends were cut back, 3 bases at V and 1 base at J, with 10 bases in the middle. The length of the CDR3 is 14 residues. CDR3 DNA: TGCGCCAGCAGCTGGGCATTCCTCCAAGAGACCCAGTACTTC. This translates into CASSWAFLQETQYF.

The chain couples TRBV30 to TRBJ2-7, with a weak D call TRBD2 (6 bases). The CDR3 is 16 amino acids. The ends were cut back, 0 bases at V and 4 bases at J, with 19 bases in the middle. The V gene's germline CDR1 is GTSNPN and CDR2 SVGIG (reference sequence). CDR3 DNA sequence: TGTGCCTGGAGTGTACTAAGCTCCGGGAGCCTATACGAGCAGTACTTC. It encodes CAWSVLSSGSLYEQYF. The variable domain in full, completed from reference TRBV30 and TRBJ2-7, reads SQTIHQWPATLVQPVGSPLSLECTVEGTSNPNLYWYRQAAGRGLQLLFYSVGIGQISSEVPQNLSASRPQDRQFILSSKKLLLSDSGFYLCAWSVLSSGSLYEQYFGPGTRLTVT.

This clone was seen only once. The rearrangement links TRBV13 to TRBJ1-1; D uncertain. The CDR3 sequence is 13 residues long. CDR1 is PRHDT and CDR2 is FYEKMQ in the germline V gene (reference sequence). V lost 1 base to trimming and J lost 3 bases, with 6 bases between them. For the CDR3, the DNA is TGTGCCAGCAGCTTAGTTGAGGACACTGAAGCTTTCTTT. It codes for CASSLVEDTEAFF.

The chain employs TRBV4-1 and TRBJ1-5; maybe TRBD1 (5 bases). The CDR3 is 15 residues long. V was shortened by 1 base and J by 8 bases, with 15 bases between the two germline ends. Germline V lookup: CDR1 MGHRA, CDR2 YSYEKL. CDR3 sequence: CASSQGGVAGEPQHF. CDR3 nucleotide sequence: TGCGCCAGCAGCCAAGGGGGTGTCGCGGGGGAGCCCCAGCATTTT.

The chain carries TRBV10-3 and TRBJ2-7; D ambiguous. V lost 5 bases and J 0 bases, leaving 17 bases between the germline ends. Germline values: CDR1 ENHRY, CDR2 SYGVKD. CDR3 length equals 16 residues. The CDR3 region is CAISPRTQVISYEQYF. CDR3 nucleotides: TGTGCCATCAGTCCTCGAACCCAGGTCATCTCCTACGAGCAGTACTTC.

V and J are TRBV5-6 and TRBJ2-3; D is perhaps TRBD2 (6 bases). Germline assignment: CDR1 SGHDT and CDR2 YYEEEE. V lost 3 bases, J lost 2 bases, and 10 bases lay in between. This CDR3 is built from 14 residues. The DNA of the CDR3 is TGTGCCAGCAGCTCACGGGGGTACACAGATACGCAGTATTTT. Protein: CASSSRGYTDTQYF.

The gene calls are TRBV6-5 and TRBJ1-2; D uncertain. This CDR3 is 14 amino acids long. V lost 5 bases to trimming and J lost 1 base, with 11 bases between them. The germline gives CDR1 MNHEY, CDR2 SVGAGI. CDR3 in amino acids: CASSEEAFNYGYTF. CDR3 bases: TGTGCCAGCAGTGAAGAGGCGTTTAACTATGGCTACACCTTC.

The genes are TRBV4-1 and TRBJ2-7; D may be TRBD1 (6 bases). Trimming took 2 bases from V and 2 from J, leaving 22 bases between them. The germline gives CDR1 MGHRA, CDR2 YSYEKL. The CDR3 length is 18 residues. The CDR3 sequence is CASSQPPGGSPGAYEQYF. The CDR3 DNA reads TGCGCCAGCAGCCAACCCCCTGGTGGGTCCCCAGGGGCCTACGAGCAGTACTTC.

This chain links TRBV11-3 with TRBJ2-1; 7 nucleotides align to TRBD1. J gave up 5 bases and V 5 bases, and 15 bases lay outside the gene matches. The CDR3 is 17 amino acids. Germline assignment: CDR1 SGHNT and CDR2 YENEEA. CDR3 residues: CASSPRGLTGTNNEQFF. CDR3 DNA: TGTGCCAGCAGCCCCCGGGGCCTGACAGGGACCAACAATGAGCAGTTCTTC.

The rearrangement links TRBV6-5 to TRBJ2-1; 14 bases fit TRBD2. Germline values: CDR1 MNHEY, CDR2 SVGAGI. V shed 5 bases and J 9 bases; nucleotides not matched to a gene: 6. The CDR3 consists of 15 residues. The CDR3 region is CASSPGLAGVGEQFF. CDR3 coding DNA: TGTGCCAGCAGTCCGGGACTAGCGGGAGTGGGTGAGCAGTTCTTC.

This chain connects TRBV4-1 to TRBJ2-1, with TRBD2 matching over 8 bases. The CDR3 consists of 13 residues. CDR1 is MGHRA, CDR2 YSYEKL, per germline. With V trimmed by 4 bases and J by 8 bases, 4 bases remained unmatched. The CDR3 region is CASSLYSGDEQFF. The CDR3 nucleotides read TGCGCCAGCAGCCTGTATAGCGGGGATGAGCAGTTCTTC.

V and J are TRBV6-5 and TRBJ2-2; the D gene is possibly TRBD2 (6 bases). The CDR3 loop spans 15 amino acids. From germline, CDR1 is MNHEY and CDR2 SVGAGI. V was cut by 6 bases and J by 5 bases, with 16 bases left in between. In DNA form, the CDR3 reads TGTGCCAGCAGACCAGACCCCGGAGGGACCGGGGAGCTGTTTTTT. Amino acid sequence: CASRPDPGGTGELFF.

This clone occurred once. V and J are TRBV7-8 and TRBJ1-2, with D hard to call. V gave up 1 base and J gave up 2 bases, with 20 bases separating them. Germline assignment: CDR1 SGHVS and CDR2 FQNEAQ. The CDR3 sequence is 18 residues long. The CDR3 loop reads CASSLGRVFWHSNYGYTF. The DNA for the CDR3 is TGTGCCAGCAGCTTAGGGCGGGTGTTTTGGCACTCAAACTATGGCTACACCTTC.

This sequence joins TRBV5-1 and TRBJ1-2, with TRBD1 identical over 9 bases. Germline CDR1 SGHRS, CDR2 YFSETQ. CDR3 length equals 11 residues. V shed 10 bases and J 11 bases; nucleotides not matched to a gene: 9. Here the CDR3 reads CAPGTGFRYTF. The DNA for the CDR3 is TGCGCCCCCGGGACAGGGTTTCGGTACACCTTC.

This clone appeared once. The chain employs TRBV5-4 and TRBJ2-3, with TRBD2 identical over 8 bases. The CDR3 totals 14 residues. The germline CDR1 and CDR2 sequences are SGHNT and YYREEE (reference sequence). Germline trimming cut 3 bases from V and 3 bases from J; bases unmatched to any gene: 3. CDR3 coding DNA: TGTGCCAGCAGCTCCCCGGGAGGGACAGATACGCAGTATTTT. This sequence encodes CASSSPGGTDTQYF.

The chain uses TRBV4-1 and TRBJ2-7; no firm D call. The V gene lost 0 bases and the J gene lost 5 bases, with 14 bases spanning the gap. CDR1 is MGHRA, CDR2 YSYEKL, per germline. This CDR3 is built from 15 residues. In nucleotides, the CDR3 is TGCGCCAGCAGCCAAGATGGCAGAGACGGCGACGAGCAGTACTTC. Translating gives CASSQDGRDGDEQYF.

The V gene is TRBV9, the J gene TRBJ2-2; maybe TRBD1 (6 bases). Germline values: CDR1 SGDLS, CDR2 YYNGEE. Trimming removed 2 bases from V and 0 bases from J, with 14 bases in between. The CDR3 has 17 amino acids. CDR3 sequence: CASSVVQGIPNTGELFF. The CDR3 region has the DNA TGTGCCAGCAGCGTGGTACAGGGAATCCCGAACACCGGGGAGCTGTTTTTT.

The V and J genes are TRBV5-4 and TRBJ2-7; 7 bases fit TRBD1. Unmatched junction bases numbered 2, after V lost 3 bases and J lost 2 bases. CDR3 length: 13 residues. Germline V gene lookup returns CDR1 SGHNT and CDR2 YYREEE (reference sequence). The CDR3 spells CASSSDRAYEQYF. DNA for the CDR3: TGTGCCAGCAGCTCTGACAGGGCCTACGAGCAGTACTTC.

The chain uses TRBV19 and TRBJ2-2, with D tentatively TRBD1 or TRBD2 (6 bases each). The CDR3 has 13 residues. Germline V gene lookup returns CDR1 LNHDA and CDR2 SQIVND (reference sequence). V shed 5 bases and J shed 7 bases, with 11 bases lying between them. The CDR3 spells CASSAGGNGELFF. The CDR3 DNA is TGTGCCAGTAGTGCCGGGGGCAACGGGGAGCTGTTTTTT.

The chain carries TRBV19 and TRBJ1-5; D ambiguous. Per germline, CDR1 LNHDA and CDR2 SQIVND (reference sequence). There are 15 residues in the CDR3. Trimming pared 1 base from V and 0 bases from J, leaving 7 bases between. CDR3 amino acids: CASSIVGFSNQPQHF. DNA of the CDR3: TGTGCCAGTAGTATAGTGGGTTTTAGCAATCAGCCCCAGCATTTT.

The chain couples TRBV5-1 to TRBJ2-1; 10 bases agree with TRBD2. Per the germline V gene, CDR1 is SGHRS and CDR2 is YFSETQ. Trimming took 1 base from V and 8 from J; bases not matched to a gene: 9. The CDR3 spans 16 residues. CDR3 amino acids: CASSLNPSGRGDEQFF. CDR3 DNA: TGCGCCAGCAGCTTGAACCCTAGCGGGAGAGGGGATGAGCAGTTCTTC. Full variable domain (missing parts from reference TRBV5-1 and TRBJ2-1): KAGVTQTPRYLIKTRGQQVTLSCSPISGHRSVSWYQQTPGQGLQFLFEYFSETQRNKGNFPGRFSGRQFSNSRSEMNVSTLELGDSALYLCASSLNPSGRGDEQFFGPGTRLTVL.

This clone was seen only a few times. The rearrangement joins TRBV19 to TRBJ2-5; D is undetermined. V was cut by 7 bases and J by 2 bases, with 20 bases left in between. Germline assignment: CDR1 LNHDA and CDR2 SQIVND (reference sequence). The CDR3 is made up of 16 amino acids. The CDR3 protein is CASTGRASLRQETQYF. CDR3 DNA: TGTGCCAGTACCGGCCGTGCCAGCCTGCGGCAAGAGACCCAGTACTTC. The full variable domain, rest sourced from reference TRBV19 and TRBJ2-5, is DGGITQSPKYLFRKEGQNVTLSCEQNLNHDAMYWYRQDPGQGLRLIYYSQIVNDFQKGDIAEGYSVSREKKESFPLTVTSAQKNPTAFYLCASTGRASLRQETQYFGPGTRLLVL.

This chain's CDR3 is CASSPTENTEAFF. The CDR3, as DNA: TGTGCCAGCTCTCCTACAGAGAACACTGAAGCTTTCTTT. The chain uses TRBV2 and TRBJ1-1, with D unclear. V was clipped by 8 bases and J by 1 base, with 11 bases between them. The germline V gene encodes CDR1 SNHLY and CDR2 FYNNEI. This CDR3 is 13 amino acids long.

The rearrangement uses TRBV27 and TRBJ2-7, with 8 bases fitting TRBD1. CDR3 length equals 15 residues. V trimming: 3 bases; J trimming: 0 bases; junction bases outside the gene matches: 4. Germline CDR1 is MNHEY and CDR2 is SMNVEV (reference sequence). The CDR3 sequence: CASSLLGQGSYEQYF. The CDR3 bases are TGTGCCAGCAGTTTGCTCGGACAGGGCTCCTACGAGCAGTACTTC.